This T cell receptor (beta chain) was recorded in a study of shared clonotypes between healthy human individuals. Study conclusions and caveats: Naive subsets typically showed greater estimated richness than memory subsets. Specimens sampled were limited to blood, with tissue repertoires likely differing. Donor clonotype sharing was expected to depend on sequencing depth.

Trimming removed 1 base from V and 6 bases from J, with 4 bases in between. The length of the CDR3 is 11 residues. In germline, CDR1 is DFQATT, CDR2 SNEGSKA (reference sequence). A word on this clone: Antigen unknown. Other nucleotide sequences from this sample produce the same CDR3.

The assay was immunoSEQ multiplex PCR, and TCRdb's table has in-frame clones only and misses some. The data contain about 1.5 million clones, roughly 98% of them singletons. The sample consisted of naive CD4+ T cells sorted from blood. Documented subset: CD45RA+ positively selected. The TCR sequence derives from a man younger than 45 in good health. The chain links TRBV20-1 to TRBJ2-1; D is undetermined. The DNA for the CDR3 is TGCAGTGCTAGAGTCGTCAATGAGCAGTTCTTC. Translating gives CSARVVNEQFF.